The rows below give T cell receptor beta chains drawn from one sample of a study of T cell responses to AZD1222 COVID-19 vaccine. The data were produced by immunoSEQ multiplex PCR, yet TCRdb's version contains in-frame clones alone and is incomplete. Of 190,000 or so clones in the sample, 80% to 95% were seen once. The material sequenced was peripheral blood, taken 28 days after the second AZD1222 dose. The origin of the receptors is an adult who received the AZD1222 COVID-19 vaccine. Both conserved end residues are part of each CDR3. A D gene is named only where the DNA matches it firmly. Size is stated for part of the rows, as once, few or many counts, or as a class when the clone is expanded.

abundance: -
d_gene: -
v_gene: TRBV9
j_gene: TRBJ1-1
CDR3aa: CASSGPSSTEAFF
CDR3nt: TGTGCCAGCTCTGGCCCCTCGAGCACTGAAGCTTTCTTT

abundance: -
d_gene: -
v_gene: TRBV24-1
j_gene: TRBJ1-2
CDR3aa: CATSDSGRGYGYTF
CDR3nt: TGTGCCACCAGTGATTCCGGCCGCGGGTATGGCTACACCTTC

abundance: once
d_gene: -
v_gene: TRBV27
j_gene: TRBJ2-7
CDR3aa: CASSLGSMYEQYF
CDR3nt: TGTGCCAGCAGTTTGGGGAGTATGTACGAGCAGTACTTC

abundance: -
d_gene: TRBD2
v_gene: TRBV10-1
j_gene: TRBJ2-2
CDR3aa: CASSEREAGELFF
CDR3nt: TGCGCCAGCAGTGAGCGGGAGGCCGGGGAGCTGTTTTTT

abundance: -
d_gene: TRBD1
v_gene: TRBV24-1
j_gene: TRBJ2-1
CDR3aa: CATSDVQGDRGRNEQFF
CDR3nt: TGTGCCACCAGTGATGTTCAGGGGGACAGGGGGCGTAATGAGCAGTTCTTC

abundance: once
d_gene: -
v_gene: TRBV10-2
j_gene: TRBJ2-7
CDR3aa: CASSDTLPYEQYF
CDR3nt: TGCGCCAGCAGTGACACCCTCCCCTACGAGCAGTACTTC

abundance: -
d_gene: -
v_gene: TRBV20-1
j_gene: TRBJ2-1
CDR3aa: CSSLKGEQFF
CDR3nt: TGCAGTTCCCTGAAGGGTGAGCAGTTCTTC

abundance: -
d_gene: -
v_gene: TRBV10-3
j_gene: TRBJ2-7
CDR3aa: CAISDSLSYEQYF
CDR3nt: TGTGCCATCAGTGACTCCCTGTCCTACGAGCAGTACTTC

abundance: -
d_gene: TRBD1
v_gene: TRBV3-1/TRBV3-2
j_gene: TRBJ2-7
CDR3aa: CASSWGQGFEQYF
CDR3nt: TGTGCCAGCAGCTGGGGACAGGGATTCGAGCAGTACTTC

abundance: -
d_gene: TRBD2
v_gene: TRBV28
j_gene: TRBJ2-5
CDR3aa: CASRSGSRFLLETQYF
CDR3nt: TGTGCCAGCCGTAGCGGGAGTAGATTCCTGTTGGAGACCCAGTACTTC

abundance: -
d_gene: -
v_gene: TRBV15
j_gene: TRBJ2-1
CDR3aa: CATSRDFSSYNEQFF
CDR3nt: TGTGCCACCAGCAGAGATTTTAGCTCCTACAATGAGCAGTTCTTC

abundance: -
d_gene: -
v_gene: TRBV10-3
j_gene: TRBJ1-1
CDR3aa: CAIRQASPGQGTEAFF
CDR3nt: TGTGCCATCAGACAAGCTTCACCGGGACAAGGAACTGAAGCTTTCTTT

abundance: -
d_gene: -
v_gene: TRBV9
j_gene: TRBJ1-1
CDR3aa: CASSVGTGYSEAFF
CDR3nt: TGTGCCAGCAGCGTAGGCACAGGTTACTCTGAAGCTTTCTTT

abundance: few
d_gene: -
v_gene: TRBV30
j_gene: TRBJ2-2
CDR3aa: CAWSIPPSTGELFF
CDR3nt: TGTGCCTGGAGTATACCGCCGTCCACCGGGGAGCTGTTTTTT

abundance: -
d_gene: -
v_gene: TRBV24-1
j_gene: TRBJ1-2
CDR3aa: CATSDTGPNYGYTF
CDR3nt: TGTGCCACCAGTGATACCGGGCCGAACTATGGCTACACCTTC

abundance: -
d_gene: -
v_gene: TRBV10-1
j_gene: TRBJ1-1
CDR3aa: CASSENGGNTEAFF
CDR3nt: TGCGCCAGCAGTGAAAATGGGGGCAACACTGAAGCTTTCTTT

abundance: -
d_gene: TRBD1
v_gene: TRBV28
j_gene: TRBJ2-3
CDR3aa: CASSPQFDRVDPTDTQYF
CDR3nt: TGTGCCAGCAGTCCACAATTCGACAGGGTGGATCCTACAGATACGCAGTATTTT

abundance: -
d_gene: TRBD1
v_gene: TRBV11-2
j_gene: TRBJ2-7
CDR3aa: CASSSPTGRSYEQYF
CDR3nt: TGTGCCAGCAGCTCCCCGACAGGGCGCTCCTACGAGCAGTACTTC